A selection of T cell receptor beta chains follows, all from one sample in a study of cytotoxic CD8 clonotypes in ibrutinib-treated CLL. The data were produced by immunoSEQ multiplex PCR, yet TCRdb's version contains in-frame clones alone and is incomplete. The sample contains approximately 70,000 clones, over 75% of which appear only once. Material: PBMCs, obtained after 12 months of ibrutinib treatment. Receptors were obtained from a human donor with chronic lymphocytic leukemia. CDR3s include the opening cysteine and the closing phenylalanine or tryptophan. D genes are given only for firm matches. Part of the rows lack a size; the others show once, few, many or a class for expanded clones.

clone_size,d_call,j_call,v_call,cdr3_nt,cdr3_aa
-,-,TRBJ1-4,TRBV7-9,TGTGCCAGCAGAGAAGGGGGAGGTGAAAAACTGTTTTTT,CASREGGGEKLFF
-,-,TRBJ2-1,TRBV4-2,TGTGCCAGCAGCCCAGAATATACAATGAGCTCCTACAATGAGCAGTTCTTC,CASSPEYTMSSYNEQFF
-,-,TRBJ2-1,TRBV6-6,TGTGCCAGCAGTTACTCGATGTCACCGGGGGACGTGGAGCAGTTCTTC,CASSYSMSPGDVEQFF
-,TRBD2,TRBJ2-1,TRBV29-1,TGCAGCGTTGAAGATTTGGGGACTAGCATTAGTGGTGAGCAGTTCTTC,CSVEDLGTSISGEQFF
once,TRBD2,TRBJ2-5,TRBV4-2,TGTGCCAGCAGCGACGCGGGAGAGGGAATAGCCGGAGAGACCCAGTACTTC,CASSDAGEGIAGETQYF
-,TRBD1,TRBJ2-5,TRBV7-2,TGTGCCAGCAGCCCAGGGACAGTCGAGACCCAGTACTTC,CASSPGTVETQYF
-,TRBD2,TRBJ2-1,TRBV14,TGTGCCAGCAGCCAAGAAGAGGGACTAGCGGGACGTTATGAGCAGTTCTTC,CASSQEEGLAGRYEQFF
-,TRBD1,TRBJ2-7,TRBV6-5,TGTGCCACCCGGGACAGGCGAAGAGAGCAGTACTTC,CATRDRRREQYF
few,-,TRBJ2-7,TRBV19,TGTGCCAGTAGTACCCCCAAGGACAGAGTCTACGAGCAGTACTTC,CASSTPKDRVYEQYF
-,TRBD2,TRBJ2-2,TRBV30,TGTGCCTGGAGTGTACCTCTAGCGGGAAGCGGGGAGCTGTTTTTT,CAWSVPLAGSGELFF
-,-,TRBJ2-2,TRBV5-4,TGTGCCAGCAGCCAAGGTGGAACCCCCGACACCGGGGAGCTGTTTTTT,CASSQGGTPDTGELFF
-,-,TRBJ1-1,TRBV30,TGTGCCTGGACTAGGCGGCCTATGAACACTGAAGCTTTCTTT,CAWTRRPMNTEAFF
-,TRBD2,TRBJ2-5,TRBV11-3,TGTGCCAGCCAGGGCGGGGGCCAAGAGACCCAGTACTTC,CASQGGGQETQYF
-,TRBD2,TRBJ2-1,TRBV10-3,TGTGCCATCAGTGCGTCTAGCGGGGAGTACTTGGACAATGAGCAGTTCTTC,CAISASSGEYLDNEQFF
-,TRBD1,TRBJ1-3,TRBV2,TGTGCCAGCAGTGCAAGGACAGGGAGGGTCACTGGAAACACCATATATTTT,CASSARTGRVTGNTIYF
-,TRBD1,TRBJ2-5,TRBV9,TGTGCCAGCAGCACCGGGACAGGGGGCGTTTCGTTGGAGACCCAGTACTTC,CASSTGTGGVSLETQYF
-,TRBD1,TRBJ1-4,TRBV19,TGTGCCAGTAGTTTTACAGGGACAGGGCTTAAATCCGAAAAACTGTTTTTT,CASSFTGTGLKSEKLFF
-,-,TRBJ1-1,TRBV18,TGTGCCAGCTCACCCAGGGAGGGAGGGAACACTGAAGCTTTCTTT,CASSPREGGNTEAFF
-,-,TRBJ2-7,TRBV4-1,TGCGCCAGCAGCCAAGAACCCGGGACGGGATCCTACGAGCAGTACTTC,CASSQEPGTGSYEQYF
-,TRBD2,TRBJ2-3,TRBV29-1,TGCAGCGTTCAGACTAGCGTAGTTGGGACAGATACGCAGTATTTT,CSVQTSVVGTDTQYF
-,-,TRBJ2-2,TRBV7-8,TGTGCCAGCAGCTCTGGCTCAAACCAGGACACCGGGGAGCTGTTTTTT,CASSSGSNQDTGELFF
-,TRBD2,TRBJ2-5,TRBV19,TGTGCCAGTAGTTTGCGGGGGGTAAGGACCCAGTACTTC,CASSLRGVRTQYF